The entry that follows covers one TCR beta chain sequence. This clone was detected a few times. Which antigen it targets is not known. There are no base qualities to consult, and no much larger clone falls within one base. Using the deep immunoSEQ assay, TCR CDR3 regions were amplified from genomic DNA by multiplex PCR. Extracted genomic DNA from each cell subset was spread evenly across all wells of several immunoSEQ 96-well plates, with each plate serving as a replicate. For sorted subsets, roughly 200 ng of genomic DNA, equivalent to 30,000 or so T cell genomes, went into each replicate PCR. The purified libraries were quantified using a Qubit 3.0 fluorometer, sized with a Bioanalyzer 2100, and then quantified again using the KAPA Library Quantification kit. Every immunoSEQ 96-well plate was sequenced on a dedicated single-read 150-cycle Illumina NextSeq 550 flow cell. The authors processed their data as follows. Because only junctional sequences without quality scores were contained in the immunoSEQ output, filtering matching that applied to full-length reads could not be performed. Sequences were annotated with PyIR, a Python wrapper for IgBLAST v1.9, using IMGT germline references to assign V/J genes and CDR3. Any read was removed if the V/J assignment was weak (E-value above 1e-6), the CDR3 was missing, or the read contained stop codons, out-of-frame junctions, or ambiguous translated residues. V3J clonotypes were defined by identical inferred V gene, J gene, and CDR3 amino acid sequence. The percentage overlap between two repertoires was calculated by dividing the number of shared unique clonotypes by the size of the smaller repertoire. Repertoire richness was assessed with RTK rarefaction, the Chao1 estimator, and Recon v2.1 estimates of unobserved clonotypes. For all TCRbeta clonotypes obtained by the gDNA method from a handful of donors, generation probabilities were computed with OLGA. Sourced from immuneACCESS, this table was stored by TCRdb with only in-frame sequences that have V and J called. A share of the clones is absent; for the studies checked, an unresolved V gene accounts for under half, and the remainder has no known explanation. V and J calls and clone size are copied from that table; D and trimming were computed from the DNA. For this sample the table gives 780,000 or so clones, of which 72% were detected only once. The ten largest clones take up more than 1.5% of the sample.

The data originate from a study of shared clonotypes between healthy human individuals (dated by TCRdb to the early 2020s). About the full investigation: The cohort comprised two women and three men aged 18 to 49 years. Per donor, three plates each were used for CD4 naive and CD4 memory, two for CD8 naive, and one for CD8 memory. To estimate repertoire size and how much clonotype sharing occurs between individuals, the study deeply sequenced the blood TCR repertoires of several healthy adults. To increase sequencing depth and limit assay-specific biases, different laboratories used diverse techniques to prepare libraries and sequence TCR repertoires. Per donor, leukapheresis produced somewhere between about 0.8 and 9.5 billion PBMCs.

What the work shows at the level of the full study, not this receptor alone: Across a handful of donors, approximately 5% of naive CD4, more than 3% of naive CD8, about 2.3% of memory CD4, and under 0.45% of memory CD8 clonotypes were shared. Higher generation probabilities were observed for clonotypes shared by all four sorted-subset donors than for non-shared clonotypes. Even with the large sequencing depth, rarefaction of the sorted-subset datasets indicated that sequencing was incomplete. Larger estimated clonotype richness was generally found for naive subsets than for memory subsets. Only blood was sampled, and tissue TCR repertoires likely differ from those in blood. Based on pairwise subsampling, the degree of clonotype sharing among donors was expected to be affected by sequencing depth. The genetic and exposure-history diversity represented was limited by the small number of donors.

Donors were healthy HIV-negative adults with no recently reported acute infections or vaccinations. Every donor was a Caucasian adult residing in Nashville, Tennessee, USA. CD4+ T cells were enriched by magnetic negative selection; naive cells were then positively selected on CD45RA, and the negative fraction formed the memory subset. Blood was collected by leukapheresis, and PBMCs were isolated by Ficoll-Histopaque density gradient centrifugation and then cryopreserved in liquid nitrogen vapor phase. Analytical flow cytometry was used to check the purity and quantity of every magnetically sorted T cell population. Genomic DNA was isolated from each sorted fraction and quantified by UV absorbance on a Nanodrop 2000c. CDR1 and CDR2 (MGHDK, SYGVNS) derive from the germline V gene. Taken from cysteine to phenylalanine, the CDR3 has 13 residues. CDR3 DNA is the only sequence kept; it has 39 bases, read in frame from the first base.

The V and J genes are TRBV25-1 and TRBJ2-5; a tentative D call is TRBD2 (5 bases match). Matching the DNA end better, TRBJ2-7 makes the J call doubtful. Sequencing used memory CD4+ T cells sorted from blood. The cell subset or site label corresponds to: CD45RA-negative fraction. This TCR was sampled from a woman in her twenties or thirties in good health. The DNA sequence is given as TGTGCCAGCAGTGAAGAGGGCAACTACGAGCAGTACTTC. This encodes CASSEEGNYEQYF.